The 15 T cell receptor beta chains below come from one sample, sequenced in a study of T cell responses to AZD1222 COVID-19 vaccine (dated by TCRdb to the early 2020s). The sample's time point, from its label and the paper: baseline before first vaccination. Libraries were prepared through the immunoSEQ multiplex PCR assay. TCRdb's version of the immuneACCESS table is confined to in-frame rearrangements and falls short of the full clone set. An unresolved V gene accounts for under half of the shortfall where checked; the remainder is of unknown origin. In this sample the table shows roughly 120,000 clones, around 92% of which occur a single time. The top ten constitute about 8.3% of the sample. The sample was peripheral blood, taken on day 0 of AZD1222 vaccination. The receptors here all came from an adult in good health.

The chain is built from TRBV3-1 (or the pseudogene TRBV3-2) and TRBJ2-7, with D possibly TRBD1 on 5 matching bases. Trimming shortened V by 0 bases and J by 2 bases, and 11 bases separated the two germline ends. The CDR3 is made up of 15 amino acids. Germline values: CDR1 LGHDT, CDR2 YNNKEL (reference sequence). CDR3 protein: CASSQDFRETYEQYF. For the CDR3, the DNA is TGTGCCAGCAGCCAAGATTTCAGGGAAACCTACGAGCAGTACTTC.

The chain carries TRBV2 and TRBJ1-1; D remains ambiguous. The CDR3 length is 12 residues. Trimming stripped 8 bases from V and 0 bases from J, with 7 bases between. Per germline, CDR1 SNHLY and CDR2 FYNNEI. This chain's CDR3 is CASGWVNTEAFF. In DNA form, the CDR3 reads TGTGCCAGCGGGTGGGTGAACACTGAAGCTTTCTTT. The full variable domain, completed using reference TRBV2 and TRBJ1-1, is EPEVTQTPSHQVTQMGQEVILRCVPISNHLYFYWYRQILGQKVEFLVSFYNNEISEKSEIFDDQFSVERPDGSNFTLKIRSTKLEDSAMYFCASGWVNTEAFFGQGTRLTVV.

Written as DNA, the CDR3 is TGTGCCAGCAGTTTATCAGGGGGGGGAAACACCATATATTTT. It translates to CASSLSGGGNTIYF. This chain uses TRBV28 with TRBJ1-3, with TRBD1 matching over 7 bases. Trimming at V came to 1 base and at J to 4 bases, leaving 1 base not matched to a gene. This CDR3 contains 14 residues. The germline V gene has CDR1 MDHEN and CDR2 SYDVKM. The whole variable domain, remainder taken from reference TRBV28 and TRBJ1-3, is DVKVTQSSRYLVKRTGEKVFLECVQDMDHENMFWYRQDPGLGLRLIYFSYDVKMKEKGDIPEGYSVSREKKERFSLILESASTNQTSMYLCASSLSGGGNTIYFGEGSWLTVV.

This chain links TRBV9 with TRBJ1-1; 8 bases match TRBD1. Germline V gene sequence: CDR1 SGDLS, CDR2 YYNGEE. The V and J ends lost 4 bases and 1 base, in that order; junction bases with no gene match: 3. CDR3 length: 14 amino acids. For the CDR3, the DNA is TGTGCCAGCAGCCCCGGACAGGGGAACACTGAAGCTTTCTTT. Amino acid sequence: CASSPGQGNTEAFF. The full variable domain, with the rest looked up from reference TRBV9 and TRBJ1-1, is DSGVTQTPKHLITATGQRVTLRCSPRSGDLSVYWYQQSLDQGLQFLIQYYNGEERAKGNILERFSAQQFPDLHSELNLSSLELGDSALYFCASSPGQGNTEAFFGQGTRLTVV.

V and J are TRBV28 and TRBJ1-5; D is uncertain. Germline V CDR1 and CDR2: MDHEN, SYDVKM. The CDR3 consists of 15 residues. Trimming took 6 bases from V and 1 from J, leaving 13 bases between them. The CDR3 coding sequence is TGTGCCAGCAGCCTCCTGACAACCAGCAATCAGCCCCAGCATTTT. Protein product: CASSLLTTSNQPQHF.

The rearrangement joins TRBV12-3 or TRBV12-4 to TRBJ1-3; no clear D. V was shortened by 10 bases and J by 4 bases, with 8 bases between the two germline ends. The CDR3 covers 11 residues. CDR3 nucleotide sequence: TGTGCCACCCTCCTCGGAAACACCATATATTTT. Amino acids: CATLLGNTIYF.

This chain joins TRBV18 and TRBJ2-7, with D perhaps matching TRBD2 (6 bases). Trimming removed 0 bases from V and 3 bases from J, with 15 bases in between. Germline V lookup: CDR1 KGHSH, CDR2 LQKENI. CDR3 length equals 16 residues. The CDR3 sequence is CASSPPGGAQIYEQYF. CDR3 DNA: TGTGCCAGCTCACCACCGGGCGGGGCACAGATCTACGAGCAGTACTTC.

The rearrangement joins TRBV5-5 to TRBJ1-3, with D possibly matching TRBD1 (6 bases). Germline assignment: CDR1 SGHKS and CDR2 YYEKEE (reference sequence). The CDR3 runs to 18 residues. Trimming pared 2 bases from V and 3 bases from J, leaving 21 bases between. CDR3 nucleotides: TGTGCCAGCAGCTTACAGGGCAGTTTGACCATTTTTGGAAACACCATATATTTT. Its translation is CASSLQGSLTIFGNTIYF.

The genes are TRBV29-1 and TRBJ2-7; TRBD2 matches at 12 bases. This CDR3 comprises 15 residues. Germline V gene sequence: CDR1 SQVTM, CDR2 ANQGSEA. Trimming took 3 bases from V and 4 from J; bases not matched to a gene: 7. In nucleotides, the CDR3 is TGCAGCGTTGACGACCGGACTAGCGGGAAATACGAGCAGTACTTC. It translates to CSVDDRTSGKYEQYF.

The V call is TRBV9, the J call TRBJ2-1; a weak D match, TRBD2 (7 bases). Germline lookup yields CDR1 SGDLS and CDR2 YYNGEE. The CDR3 contains 16 residues. Trimming removed 4 bases from V and 6 bases from J, with 20 bases in between. This CDR3 reads CASSSNVGGLGNEQFF. The CDR3 coding sequence is TGTGCCAGCAGCTCTAATGTCGGGGGGCTAGGCAATGAGCAGTTCTTC.

J is TRBJ1-5 and V is TRBV28, with D possibly being TRBD1 (6 bases). V lost 6 bases and J 5 bases, leaving 14 bases between the germline ends. The germline V gene encodes CDR1 MDHEN and CDR2 SYDVKM. This CDR3 has 14 amino acids. The CDR3 nucleotides are TGTGCCAGCAGACCCGGGACAACCCATCAGCCCCAGCATTTT. Amino acid sequence: CASRPGTTHQPQHF.

CDR3 region: CASQRGGSSTGELFF. The CDR3, as DNA: TGCGCCAGTCAGCGGGGGGGCTCGAGCACCGGGGAGCTGTTTTTT. The rearrangement joins TRBV5-1 to TRBJ2-2; 10 nucleotides line up with TRBD2. This CDR3 is built from 15 residues. The V gene's germline CDR1 is SGHRS and CDR2 YFSETQ. Germline trimming cut 8 bases from V and 4 bases from J; bases unmatched to any gene: 8. Full variable domain (outside the CDR3, taken from reference TRBV5-1 and TRBJ2-2): KAGVTQTPRYLIKTRGQQVTLSCSPISGHRSVSWYQQTPGQGLQFLFEYFSETQRNKGNFPGRFSGRQFSNSRSEMNVSTLELGDSALYLCASQRGGSSTGELFFGEGSRLTVL.

On this clone itself: Other DNA sequences of this sample code for an identical CDR3. The rearrangement joins TRBV18 to TRBJ1-1; 7 bases match TRBD1. After removal of 3 bases from V and 1 base from J, the junction contained 5 bases not matched to a gene. CDR1 and CDR2 from the germline V gene are KGHSH and LQKENI. The CDR3 extends over 15 amino acids. The DNA for the CDR3 is TGTGCCAGCTCACCGACAGGGTACCCGAACACTGAAGCTTTCTTT. This codes for CASSPTGYPNTEAFF.

This clone was picked up a small number of times. V and J are TRBV12-1 and TRBJ1-5. TRBV12-1 is annotated as a pseudogene. This CDR3 has 14 amino acids. This CDR3 is CASSFEVSNQPQHF. CDR3 coding DNA: TGTGCCAGCAGCTTTGAGGTCAGCAATCAGCCCCAGCATTTT.

J is TRBJ2-1 and V is TRBV27; D is unclear. The CDR3 runs 13 residues. Germline assignment: CDR1 MNHEY and CDR2 SMNVEV (reference sequence). V lost 0 bases and J 7 bases, leaving 7 bases between the germline ends. Here the CDR3 reads CASSLSRGNEQFF. The CDR3, as DNA: TGTGCCAGCAGTTTATCCCGTGGGAATGAGCAGTTCTTC.